This TCR beta chain was observed in a study of blood T cells in healthy people across ages. The CDR3 covers 15 residues. J was trimmed by 7 bases and V by 5 bases; bases with no gene match: 14. CDR1 and CDR2 from the germline V gene are SGHTA and FQGNSA. Study outcomes and limitations: Strong correlation linked observed beta diversity and percent naive T cells.

The amount of total RNA extracted per sample was at least 6 micrograms. Comments on this clonotype: Its antigen is currently unknown.

Primed by a sample-barcoded 5' primer and a J-beta primer mix, a second PCR proceeded for 7 to 11 cycles. Each TCR beta cDNA got a 12-nucleotide random molecular identifier. Via MiXCR, TCRdb re-called the 5' RACE reads, giving one row per CDR3 protein. The repertoire holds 550,000 to 600,000 distinct CDR3 sequences, around half seen once, with roughly 24% in the top ten. Sample: blood. This receptor was taken from a man older than 75 in good health. The chain has TRBV7-2 and TRBJ2-7; 7 nucleotides align to TRBD1. The CDR3 DNA reads as TGTGCCAGCAGCAGTCCAAGGACAGGCGTGGTTGAGCAGTACTTC. Amino acid sequence: CASSSPRTGVVEQYF. Looking up the rest from reference TRBV7-2 and TRBJ2-7 gives the full variable domain: GAGVSQSPSNKVTEKGKDVELRCDPISGHTALYWYRQSLGQGLEFLIYFQGNSAPDKSGLPSDRFSAERTGGSVSTLTIQRTQQEDSAVYLCASSSPRTGVVEQYFGPGTRLTVT.